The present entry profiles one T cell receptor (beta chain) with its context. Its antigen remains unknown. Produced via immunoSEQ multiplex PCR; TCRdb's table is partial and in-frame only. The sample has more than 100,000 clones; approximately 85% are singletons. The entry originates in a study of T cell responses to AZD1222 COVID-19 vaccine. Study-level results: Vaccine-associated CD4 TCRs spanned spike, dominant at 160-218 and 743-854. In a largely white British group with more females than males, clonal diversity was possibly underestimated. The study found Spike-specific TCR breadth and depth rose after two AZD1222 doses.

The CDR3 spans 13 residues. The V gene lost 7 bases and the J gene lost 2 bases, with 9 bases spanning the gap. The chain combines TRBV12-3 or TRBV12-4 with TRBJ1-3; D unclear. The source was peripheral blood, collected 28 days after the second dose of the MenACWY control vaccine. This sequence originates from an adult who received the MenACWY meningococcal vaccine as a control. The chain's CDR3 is CASTGLPGNTIYF. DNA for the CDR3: TGTGCCAGCACAGGCCTACCTGGAAACACCATATATTTT.